This passage covers 19 T cell receptor beta chains from one sample sequenced in a study of technical replicates of blood from a handful of donors (dated by TCRdb to the late 2010s). Libraries were built with the immunoSEQ multiplex PCR assay. Here the immuneACCESS table is served through TCRdb, limited to in-frame sequences with V and J called. Missing clones are a known gap in these copies; in checked studies unresolved V genes cover under half, and the rest lacks a known reason. The sample profile shows 70,000 or so clones; around 93% of them were found once. The top ten hold 0.42% of the sample. Material: T cells isolated from PBMCs. These receptors all stem from a human donor in good health.

The chain couples TRBV7-2 to TRBJ2-7; 13 positions match TRBD2. The CDR3 spans 15 residues. Germline CDR1 reads SGHTA; CDR2 reads FQGNSA. With 4 bases clipped from V and 5 bases from J, the junction kept 5 bases outside the gene matches. This CDR3 is CASSYGTSGIDEQYF. The DNA for the CDR3 is TGTGCCAGCAGCTACGGGACTAGCGGGATAGACGAGCAGTACTTC.

This rearrangement joins TRBV5-4 to TRBJ2-1; a possible D gene is TRBD1 (5 bases). This CDR3 contains 14 residues. CDR1 is SGHNT, CDR2 YYREEE, per germline (reference sequence). Trimming stripped 3 bases from V and 8 bases from J, with 15 bases between. DNA of the CDR3: TGTGCCAGCAGCTCAATACAGGTCCGGGATGAGCAGTTCTTC. Its protein product is CASSSIQVRDEQFF.

The chain joins TRBV9 to TRBJ2-5; possible D gene TRBD2, 6 bases. The germline V gene has CDR1 SGDLS and CDR2 YYNGEE. The ends were cut back, 3 bases at V and 4 bases at J, with 10 bases in the middle. The CDR3 is 13 residues long. CDR3 loop: CASSEISGETQYF. The CDR3 nucleotides are TGTGCCAGCAGCGAGATTAGCGGAGAGACCCAGTACTTC.

The gene calls are TRBV7-3 and TRBJ2-3; D gene unclear. Looked up from germline, CDR1 is SGHTA and CDR2 is FQGTGA. Trimming left V 5 bases short and J 2 bases short, with 11 bases between. This CDR3 spans 14 amino acids. As DNA, the CDR3 is TGTGCCAGCAGCCAGACACCTTTCACAGATACGCAGTATTTT. Translation: CASSQTPFTDTQYF.

The rearrangement links TRBV7-6 to TRBJ2-1; 7 bases fit TRBD2. With V trimmed by 2 bases and J by 4 bases, 5 bases remained unmatched. Germline values: CDR1 SGHVS, CDR2 FNYEAQ. The CDR3 runs 15 residues. CDR3 sequence: CASSLRLASYNEQFF. For the CDR3, the DNA is TGTGCCAGCAGCTTACGACTAGCCTCTTACAATGAGCAGTTCTTC.

This clone was detected only once. The chain is built from TRBV27 and TRBJ2-7; the match to TRBD1 covers 7 bases. The V gene end was trimmed by 6 bases and the J gene end by 2 bases; junction bases not matched to a gene: 7. The germline CDR1 and CDR2 sequences are MNHEY and SMNVEV (reference sequence). The CDR3 totals 14 residues. Here the CDR3 DNA reads TGTGCCAGCAGCTTGACAGGGTACACCTACGAGCAGTACTTC. Its protein product is CASSLTGYTYEQYF.

The chain joins TRBV28 to TRBJ2-1; no definite D call. Trimming cost V 3 bases and J 4 bases, with 16 bases left between them. Per germline, CDR1 MDHEN and CDR2 SYDVKM. The CDR3 contains 16 residues. Here the CDR3 reads CASSLRIPPQYNEQFF. CDR3 bases: TGTGCCAGCAGTTTGAGGATACCGCCCCAATACAATGAGCAGTTCTTC.

The V call is TRBV7-9, the J call TRBJ2-1; 9 bases match TRBD2. This CDR3 spans 15 amino acids. Germline values: CDR1 SEHNR, CDR2 FQNEAQ (reference sequence). Losses at the gene ends were 5 bases for V and 5 bases for J; bases not matched to a gene: 7. CDR3 residues: CASSDGTSRNNEQFF. The CDR3 DNA is TGTGCCAGCAGCGACGGGACTAGCAGAAACAATGAGCAGTTCTTC.

This clone was found once. The rearrangement links TRBV18 to TRBJ1-1, with 8 bases lining up with TRBD1. Unmatched junction bases numbered 0, after V lost 3 bases and J lost 3 bases. The CDR3 extends over 13 amino acids. The V gene's germline CDR1 is KGHSH and CDR2 LQKENI. The CDR3 bases are TGTGCCAGCTCACCCAGGGGGCACACTGAAGCTTTCTTT. Its protein is CASSPRGHTEAFF.

The chain couples TRBV11-2 to TRBJ2-5, with D tentatively TRBD2 (6 bases). V lost 3 bases to trimming and J lost 5 bases, with 10 bases between them. This CDR3 comprises 13 residues. From germline, CDR1 is SGHAT and CDR2 FQNNGV. DNA for the CDR3: TGTGCCAGCAGCTTCGGAGGAGGGGAGACCCAGTACTTC. Protein product: CASSFGGGETQYF.

J is TRBJ2-1 and V is TRBV6-5, with TRBD1 matching over 8 bases. Germline CDR1 is MNHEY and CDR2 is SVGAGI. CDR3 length equals 15 residues. V was pared by 5 bases and J by 1 base, with 4 bases of the junction left unmatched. CDR3 coding DNA: TGTGCCAGCAGTCGACAGGGGATATCCTACAATGAGCAGTTCTTC. The encoded protein is CASSRQGISYNEQFF.

This sequence joins TRBV7-9 and TRBJ2-3, with 11 bases that match TRBD2. The CDR3 is 18 residues long. CDR1 and CDR2 from the germline V gene are SEHNR and FQNEAQ (reference sequence). With 7 bases clipped from V and 6 bases from J, the junction kept 18 bases outside the gene matches. For the CDR3, the DNA is TGTGCCAGCAACTTTCCTGGGCTAGCGGGAGGTCCCCCCGATACGCAGTATTTT. It yields the protein CASNFPGLAGGPPDTQYF.

The rearrangement joins TRBV5-5 to TRBJ2-1, with a tentative D call TRBD2 (5 bases). CDR1 and CDR2 from the germline V gene are SGHKS and YYEKEE (reference sequence). The CDR3 loop spans 15 amino acids. Trimming removed 0 bases from V and 0 bases from J, with 7 bases in between. CDR3 amino acids: CASSLVEGSYNEQFF. In DNA, the CDR3 is TGTGCCAGCAGCTTGGTTGAGGGCTCCTACAATGAGCAGTTCTTC.

This sequence joins TRBV7-2 and TRBJ2-2, with 9 bases identical to TRBD2. J was trimmed by 5 bases and V by 4 bases; bases with no gene match: 8. Per germline, CDR1 SGHTA and CDR2 FQGNSA. This CDR3 comprises 16 residues. This CDR3 is CASSYLAGDRTGELFF. Here the CDR3 DNA reads TGTGCCAGCAGCTATTTAGCGGGAGATAGGACCGGGGAGCTGTTTTTT. The entire variable domain, with the rest obtained from reference TRBV7-2 and TRBJ2-2, is as follows: GAGVSQSPSNKVTEKGKDVELRCDPISGHTALYWYRQSLGQGLEFLIYFQGNSAPDKSGLPSDRFSAERTGGSVSTLTIQRTQQEDSAVYLCASSYLAGDRTGELFFGEGSRLTVL.

The genes are TRBV4-1 and TRBJ1-1; D ambiguous. V lost 0 bases and J 4 bases, leaving 15 bases between the germline ends. The CDR3 runs 16 residues. Germline V gene data show CDR1 as MGHRA and CDR2 as YSYEKL. In DNA form, the CDR3 reads TGCGCCAGCAGCCAAGATCCAGGATATCGTGGCACTGAAGCTTTCTTT. Its translation is CASSQDPGYRGTEAFF.

Note on this clone: One junction end does not reproduce the germline sequence, and a read error may be involved. This chain links TRBV7-7 with TRBJ2-7; 10 positions agree with TRBD2. Germline CDR1 is SSHAT and CDR2 is FNYEAQ (reference sequence). The CDR3 has 14 residues. In DNA, the CDR3 is TGTGCTAGCAGCCCTAGCGGGGGAGCCTACGAGCAGTACTTC. It specifies CASSPSGGAYEQYF.

The chain carries TRBV27 and TRBJ2-7, with 9 nucleotides matching TRBD2. CDR1 is MNHEY, CDR2 SMNVEV, per germline (reference sequence). J gave up 3 bases and V 6 bases, and 9 bases lay outside the gene matches. This CDR3 region has 15 residues. In DNA form, the CDR3 reads TGTGCCAGCAGGGGTCTAGCGGGACAACTCTACGAGCAGTACTTC. Encoded protein: CASRGLAGQLYEQYF.

The gene calls are TRBV6-1 and TRBJ1-1; 7 bases map to TRBD1. With 7 bases clipped from V and 0 bases from J, the junction kept 8 bases outside the gene matches. Germline V lookup: CDR1 MNHNS, CDR2 SASEGT. The CDR3 loop spans 15 amino acids. CDR3 nucleotides: TGTGCCAGCACTAGGACAGGCGGCATGAACACTGAAGCTTTCTTT. This translates into CASTRTGGMNTEAFF.

The chain is built from TRBV28 and TRBJ2-7, with D possibly matching TRBD1 (6 bases). The CDR3 has 16 residues. With 4 bases removed from V and 3 bases from J, the gap between germline ends came to 19 bases. CDR1 is MDHEN, CDR2 SYDVKM, per germline. Here the CDR3 reads CASSSGYPDRDYEQYF. CDR3 DNA: TGTGCCAGCAGTTCAGGCTATCCGGACAGAGACTACGAGCAGTACTTC.